This passage covers 31 T cell receptor beta chains from one sample sequenced in a study of blood T cells in healthy people across ages. A second PCR of roughly 7 to 11 cycles used a sample-barcoded 5' primer and a J-beta primer mix. TCRdb independently ran MiXCR on the 5' RACE reads; one entry per CDR3 protein. The table includes 1.8 million or so distinct CDR3 sequences, about two fifths detected once. What was sequenced was blood. These receptors originate from a human donor in good health.

The chain carries TRBV7-2 and TRBJ1-1; D is possibly TRBD1 (5 bases). V lost 11 bases, J lost 0 bases, and 10 bases lay in between. Germline CDR1 and CDR2: SGHTA and FQGNSA. The CDR3 length is 12 residues. CDR3: CAAGRMNTEAFF. DNA for the CDR3: TGTGCCGCGGGGCGGATGAACACTGAAGCTTTCTTT.

The chain recombines TRBV20-1 with TRBJ2-1, with D possibly matching TRBD1 (6 bases). Germline V gene sequence: CDR1 DFQATT, CDR2 SNEGSKA (reference sequence). This CDR3 spans 14 amino acids. CDR3 coding DNA: TGCGGGGCCCAACAGGGAAGCTCCTACAATGAGCAGTTCTTC. This encodes CGAQQGSSYNEQFF.

The genes are TRBV20-1 and TRBJ2-7, with D unresolved. The CDR3 runs to 13 residues. Per the germline V gene, CDR1 is DFQATT and CDR2 is SNEGSKA (reference sequence). With 0 bases removed from V and 3 bases from J, the gap between germline ends came to 9 bases. The CDR3, as DNA: TGCAGTGCTAGAGAATGGGGTTTCTACGAGCAGTACTTC. It is translated as CSAREWGFYEQYF.

This clonotype came up a few times. The chain uses TRBV14 and TRBJ2-4; D is unresolved. The length of the CDR3 is 14 residues. The germline gives CDR1 SGHDN, CDR2 FVKESK. The V and J ends lost 3 bases and 1 base respectively, with 7 bases between them. The CDR3 spells CASSHRWAKNIQYF. The CDR3 coding sequence is TGTGCCAGCAGCCACCGGTGGGCCAAAAACATTCAGTACTTC.

Many counts were recorded for this clonotype. This chain joins TRBV29-1 and TRBJ2-1; the D gene could be TRBD1 or TRBD2 (5 bases each). Germline CDR1 SQVTM, CDR2 ANQGSEA. V lost 4 bases and J lost 6, with 10 bases in between. This CDR3 has 12 amino acids. The CDR3 region is CSVGGAVNEQFF. The CDR3 DNA sequence: TGCAGCGTTGGAGGGGCGGTCAATGAGCAGTTCTTC.

The genes are TRBV7-9 and TRBJ1-2; D may be TRBD1 (6 bases). Germline V gene data show CDR1 as SEHNR and CDR2 as FQNEAQ (reference sequence). This CDR3 comprises 14 residues. The ends were cut back, 3 bases at V and 3 bases at J, with 11 bases in the middle. The DNA for the CDR3 is TGTGCCAGCAGCTTCGGGGGGCTCGACTATGGCTACACCTTC. It codes for CASSFGGLDYGYTF.

This clonotype was found a few times. The chain combines TRBV4-3 with TRBJ2-3, with D possibly being TRBD1 or TRBD2 (5 bases each). The CDR3 has 16 amino acids. V gave up 8 bases and J gave up 2 bases, with 20 bases separating them. Germline V gives CDR1 LGHNA, CDR2 YSLEER. The CDR3, as DNA: TGCGCCAGCCGGGATTGGACCGAGGGGTTCACAGATACGCAGTATTTT. Residues: CASRDWTEGFTDTQYF.

This clonotype was picked up a small number of times. The chain is built from TRBV3-1 and TRBJ2-1; TRBD1 is a possible D gene (5 bases). Germline V CDR1 and CDR2: LGHDT, YNNKEL (reference sequence). The CDR3 extends over 12 amino acids. The V and J ends lost 5 bases and 9 bases respectively, with 11 bases between them. CDR3 in DNA: TGTGCCAGCAGCGCCCAGGGAAGTGAGCAGTTCTTC. Translation gives CASSAQGSEQFF.

The V gene is TRBV20-1, the J gene TRBJ2-1; a possible D gene is TRBD2 (6 bases). The CDR3 is 12 amino acids. Germline values: CDR1 DFQATT, CDR2 SNEGSKA (reference sequence). V was cut by 0 bases and J by 11 bases, with 11 bases left in between. The CDR3 sequence: CSARERENKQFF. The CDR3 DNA is TGCAGTGCTAGAGAACGGGAGAATAAGCAGTTCTTC.

This chain links TRBV5-1 with TRBJ1-4; TRBD1 is a possible D gene (5 bases). The length of the CDR3 is 16 residues. Trimming stripped 0 bases from V and 4 bases from J, with 13 bases between. Germline V gene data show CDR1 as SGHRS and CDR2 as YFSETQ. CDR3: CASSLALSRDNEKLFF. CDR3 sequence (DNA): TGCGCCAGCAGCTTGGCCTTAAGCAGGGATAATGAAAAACTGTTTTTT.

The chain couples TRBV6-1 to TRBJ1-5; D unclear. Trimming pared 4 bases from V and 8 bases from J, leaving 6 bases between. Per the germline V gene, CDR1 is MNHNS and CDR2 is SASEGT. CDR3 length equals 11 residues. The CDR3 is CASSAVEPQHF. CDR3 in DNA: TGTGCCAGCAGTGCGGTAGAGCCCCAGCATTTT.

This clonotype was found a few times. The chain has TRBV2 and TRBJ2-7; tentatively, D is TRBD1 (6 bases). The V end was cut by 8 bases, the J end by 4 bases, with 12 bases between. The CDR3 extends over 12 amino acids. Per germline, CDR1 SNHLY and CDR2 FYNNEI. CDR3 in DNA: TGTGCCAGCGGGACAACGAATTACGAGCAGTACTTC. It specifies CASGTTNYEQYF.

The rearrangement joins TRBV10-3 to TRBJ1-5; possibly TRBD1 for D (5 bases). Trimming removed 2 bases at V and 6 bases at J, with 14 bases between. CDR1 and CDR2 from the germline V gene are ENHRY and SYGVKD. This CDR3 region has 15 residues. The CDR3 nucleotides read TGTGCCATCAGTGAGGGACACGGATTGGGTCAGCCCCAGCATTTT. Protein: CAISEGHGLGQPQHF.

V is TRBV9 and J is TRBJ2-5; D is uncertain. V was cut by 4 bases and J by 5 bases, with 18 bases left in between. The CDR3 has 15 amino acids. Germline V gene sequence: CDR1 SGDLS, CDR2 YYNGEE. For the CDR3, the DNA is TGTGCCAGCAGCACCCGGACCGGCCTGGGGGAGACCCAGTACTTC. Translated: CASSTRTGLGETQYF.

The V gene is TRBV7-9, the J gene TRBJ2-1; TRBD1 is a possible D gene (5 bases). Germline V gene lookup returns CDR1 SEHNR and CDR2 FQNEAQ (reference sequence). Trimming pared 2 bases from V and 0 bases from J, leaving 11 bases between. This CDR3 has 16 residues. CDR3 protein: CASSLRGGYSYNEQFF. As DNA, the CDR3 is TGTGCCAGCAGCTTAAGGGGCGGATACTCCTACAATGAGCAGTTCTTC.

The gene calls are TRBV28 and TRBJ2-6; D is unresolved. CDR1 and CDR2 (germline): MDHEN, SYDVKM. V was trimmed by 6 bases and J by 1 base, leaving 16 bases between them. This CDR3 comprises 17 residues. The CDR3 DNA follows: TGTGCCAGCAGCCAACAGTACCAACTTTCTGGGGCCAACGTCCTGACTTTC. Encoded protein: CASSQQYQLSGANVLTF.

In its sample, this clonotype was seen a few times. V gene TRBV9 combines with J gene TRBJ2-7, with D tentatively TRBD2 (6 bases). Trimming removed 2 bases from V and 4 bases from J, with 28 bases in between. The CDR3 length is 19 residues. Per germline, CDR1 SGDLS and CDR2 YYNGEE. The CDR3 DNA reads as TGTGCCAGCAGCGTTCGGTCTAATGGCCCCGGGAGAGGGAGATACGAGCAGTACTTC. Amino acids: CASSVRSNGPGRGRYEQYF.

The table lists this clonotype with a count of one. The V gene is TRBV24-1, the J gene TRBJ2-7, with 9 bases identical to TRBD1. This CDR3 contains 14 residues. The germline V gene encodes CDR1 KGHDR and CDR2 SFDVKD. J was trimmed by 3 bases and V by 5 bases; bases with no gene match: 4. CDR3 residues: CATSVGQGNYEQYF. CDR3 bases: TGTGCCACCAGTGTGGGACAGGGTAACTACGAGCAGTACTTC.

The rearrangement links TRBV7-9 to TRBJ2-1, with TRBD1 identical over 11 bases. The CDR3 has 18 residues. J gave up 3 bases and V 4 bases, and 11 bases lay outside the gene matches. Germline V gene lookup returns CDR1 SEHNR and CDR2 FQNEAQ (reference sequence). The CDR3 protein is CASSSPKIGTGGYNEQFF. CDR3 bases: TGTGCCAGCAGCTCGCCAAAGATCGGGACAGGGGGCTACAATGAGCAGTTCTTC.

This clonotype appeared a few times. The chain employs TRBV6-2 or TRBV6-3 and TRBJ2-7; 7 nucleotides line up with TRBD1. With V trimmed by 6 bases and J by 0 bases, 11 bases remained unmatched. Germline V gene lookup returns CDR1 MNHEY and CDR2 SVGEGT. The CDR3 contains 16 residues. CDR3 DNA: TGTGCCAGCAGACACCACAGGGGAATGAACTCCTACGAGCAGTACTTC. It is translated as CASRHHRGMNSYEQYF.

A few counts support this clonotype. The chain is built from TRBV6-5 and TRBJ1-1, with a possible D match to TRBD1 (5 bases). The V gene's germline CDR1 is MNHEY and CDR2 SVGAGI. The CDR3 runs 14 residues. V lost 3 bases, J lost 5 bases, and 13 bases lay in between. The CDR3 coding sequence is TGTGCCAGCAGTTATGGGGTGGGGGGAACTGAAGCTTTCTTT. As protein: CASSYGVGGTEAFF.

The chain employs TRBV3-1 and TRBJ1-2; a possible D gene is TRBD1 (5 bases). The germline V gene encodes CDR1 LGHDT and CDR2 YNNKEL (reference sequence). V lost 1 base and J 3 bases, leaving 12 bases between the germline ends. CDR3 length: 15 residues. CDR3 loop: CASSQGQPLDYGYTF. In nucleotides, the CDR3 is TGTGCCAGCAGCCAAGGACAGCCGTTGGACTATGGCTACACCTTC.

Turning to this clonotype: It may be a read error: a sequence one base away is much more abundant. J is TRBJ2-7 and V is TRBV28, with 8 bases aligning to TRBD1. The CDR3 runs to 13 residues. Per germline, CDR1 MDHEN and CDR2 SYDVKM. The CDR3 protein is CANSFNDRGEQYF. The CDR3 DNA sequence: TGTGCCAACAGTTTCAACGACAGGGGCGAGCAGTACTTC.

This chain links TRBV20-1 with TRBJ2-7, with 7 bases that match TRBD2. J gave up 2 bases and V 1 base, and 5 bases lay outside the gene matches. CDR3 length: 14 residues. From germline, CDR1 is DFQATT and CDR2 SNEGSKA (reference sequence). CDR3: CSARGGSGTYEQYF. In DNA, the CDR3 is TGCAGTGCTAGAGGGGGGAGCGGGACCTACGAGCAGTACTTC.

This clonotype was seen at least ten times. V usage is TRBV5-1 and J usage is TRBJ2-3, with 8 bases matching TRBD2. CDR1 and CDR2 from the germline V gene are SGHRS and YFSETQ. Trimming removed 5 bases from V and 4 bases from J; junction bases left unmatched: 6. CDR3 length equals 14 residues. The chain's CDR3 is CASRGTSSADTQYF. CDR3 coding DNA: TGCGCCAGCAGGGGGACTAGTTCCGCAGATACGCAGTATTTT.

The chain couples TRBV3-1 to TRBJ2-7, with 12 bases identical to TRBD1. The CDR3 is made up of 18 amino acids. Unmatched junction bases numbered 10, after V lost 1 base and J lost 3 bases. Germline-derived CDR1 and CDR2 are LGHDT and YNNKEL (reference sequence). CDR3 in DNA: TGTGCCAGCAGCCAAGTGGGGACAGGGGGCGTCGAGTACTACGAGCAGTACTTC. Translated: CASSQVGTGGVEYYEQYF.

This chain connects TRBV9 to TRBJ2-1, with 13 bases aligning to TRBD2. CDR1 SGDLS and CDR2 YYNGEE come from the germline V gene. The CDR3 has 15 amino acids. J gave up 10 bases and V 4 bases, and 8 bases lay outside the gene matches. CDR3 DNA sequence: TGTGCCAGCAGCCCCGGGACTAGCGGGGACCGGGAGCAGTTCTTC. Translation gives CASSPGTSGDREQFF.

The rearrangement uses TRBV3-1 and TRBJ2-7; 7 bases fit TRBD1. Germline CDR1 LGHDT, CDR2 YNNKEL (reference sequence). V lost 2 bases, J lost 6 bases, and 10 bases stayed unmatched. This CDR3 region has 15 residues. The chain's CDR3 is CASSQSRDRVSEQYF. The DNA of the CDR3 is TGTGCCAGCAGCCAAAGCCGAGACAGGGTGAGCGAGCAGTACTTC.

This clonotype occurred a few times. The chain has TRBV5-1 and TRBJ1-4, with a tentative D call TRBD1 (5 bases). Germline loops: CDR1 SGHRS, CDR2 YFSETQ. Trimming took 4 bases from V and 4 from J, leaving 20 bases between them. CDR3 length: 17 amino acids. CDR3 DNA: TGCGCCAGCAGCCCCGGCAGGGTTGGAGATGGTAATGAAAAACTGTTTTTT. Translating gives CASSPGRVGDGNEKLFF.

This clonotype was recorded only once. The chain has TRBV7-9 and TRBJ1-2; D is uncertain. V was cut by 1 base and J by 2 bases, with 8 bases left in between. The CDR3 sequence is 14 residues long. Per the germline V gene, CDR1 is SEHNR and CDR2 is FQNEAQ (reference sequence). The CDR3 DNA follows: TGTGCCAGCAGCTTAGTACAGCCGAACTATGGCTACACCTTC. Amino acids: CASSLVQPNYGYTF.

The chain combines TRBV3-1 with TRBJ2-5; maybe TRBD2 (6 bases). Germline-derived CDR1 and CDR2 are LGHDT and YNNKEL (reference sequence). The CDR3 is 11 residues long. The V end lost 1 base, the J end lost 12 bases, and 9 bases lay between the germline ends. CDR3 loop: CASSQVGRKYF. The CDR3 DNA follows: TGTGCCAGCAGCCAAGTGGGGAGGAAGTACTTC.